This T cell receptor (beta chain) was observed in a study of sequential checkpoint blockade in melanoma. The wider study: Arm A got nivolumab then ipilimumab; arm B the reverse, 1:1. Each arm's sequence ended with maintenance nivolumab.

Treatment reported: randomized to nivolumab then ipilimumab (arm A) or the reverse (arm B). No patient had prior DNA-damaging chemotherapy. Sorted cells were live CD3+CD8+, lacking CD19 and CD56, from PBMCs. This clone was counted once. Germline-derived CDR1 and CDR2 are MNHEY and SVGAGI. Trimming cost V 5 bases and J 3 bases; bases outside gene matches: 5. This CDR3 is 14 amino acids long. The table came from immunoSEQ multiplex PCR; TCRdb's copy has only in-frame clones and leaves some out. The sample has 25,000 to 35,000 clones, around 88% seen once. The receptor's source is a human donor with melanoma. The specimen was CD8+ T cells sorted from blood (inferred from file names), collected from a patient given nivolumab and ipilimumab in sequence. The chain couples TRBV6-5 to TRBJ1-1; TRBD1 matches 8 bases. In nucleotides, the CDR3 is TGTGCCAGCAGTGGACTACAGGGGGACACTGAAGCTTTCTTT. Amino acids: CASSGLQGDTEAFF.